The 23 T cell receptor beta chains below come from one sample, sequenced in a study of response to subunit inactivated influenza vaccine. TCRdb passed the RT-PCR reads through MiXCR, listing each CDR3 protein once. The sample contains about half a million distinct CDR3 sequences, 7.5% to 8.5% of which appear only once. The material sequenced was PBMCs from blood, taken around 2 years after vaccination. These receptors were collected from a man between 50 and 75 years old who received an inactivated influenza vaccine.

The genes are TRBV7-3 and TRBJ2-3; 11 bases match TRBD2. The CDR3 runs to 16 residues. CDR1 and CDR2 from the germline V gene are SGHTA and FQGTGA. Germline trimming cut 5 bases from V and 6 bases from J; bases unmatched to any gene: 10. The CDR3 here is CASSPASGRLADTQYF. As DNA, the CDR3 is TGTGCCAGCAGCCCGGCTAGCGGGAGGCTAGCGGATACGCAGTATTTT.

Many counts were recorded for this clonotype. This chain uses TRBV7-8 with TRBJ2-1; no reliable D call. CDR1 SGHVS and CDR2 FQNEAQ come from the germline V gene. There are 14 residues in the CDR3. V lost 2 bases and J lost 9, with 14 bases in between. The CDR3 DNA is TGTGCCAGCAGCTTAAATGACTTTCTGGGTGAGCAGTTCTTC. It encodes CASSLNDFLGEQFF. The variable domain in full, with the rest retrieved from reference TRBV7-8 and TRBJ2-1, is GAGVSQSPRYKVAKRGQDVALRCDPISGHVSLFWYQQALGQGPEFLTYFQNEAQLDKSGLPSDRFFAERPEGSVSTLKIQRTQQEDSAVYLCASSLNDFLGEQFFGPGTRLTVL.

This clonotype was counted between two and nine times. In DNA form, the CDR3 reads TGCGCCAGCAGCCAAGGGGAGTGGGGGGCATCAGATACGCAGTATTTT. It encodes CASSQGEWGASDTQYF. This chain links TRBV4-1 with TRBJ2-3; D might be TRBD1 or TRBD2, each matching 6 bases. Germline CDR1 MGHRA, CDR2 YSYEKL. This CDR3 contains 16 residues. V lost 1 base and J 4 bases, leaving 15 bases between the germline ends.

The chain is built from TRBV20-1 and TRBJ2-3, with TRBD2 as a possible D gene (5 bases). Trimming stripped 6 bases from V and 2 bases from J, with 15 bases between. The CDR3 totals 14 residues. Germline CDR1 DFQATT, CDR2 SNEGSKA (reference sequence). CDR3 sequence: CSANSVGNTDTQYF. The CDR3 nucleotides read TGCAGTGCCAACTCGGTCGGGAACACAGATACGCAGTATTTT.

This clonotype was detected many times. This sequence joins TRBV10-3 and TRBJ1-4; 7 nucleotides line up with TRBD1. The CDR3 spans 13 residues. Germline trimming cut 6 bases from V and 3 bases from J; bases unmatched to any gene: 1. The germline CDR1 and CDR2 sequences are ENHRY and SYGVKD. CDR3 DNA sequence: TGTGCCATCAGGGGGACAGCTAATGAAAAACTGTTTTTT. Protein: CAIRGTANEKLFF.

Many counts were recorded for this clonotype. The rearrangement uses TRBV10-2 and TRBJ2-2; TRBD2 matches at 14 bases. Germline V gene data show CDR1 as WSHSY and CDR2 as SAAADI. V shed 8 bases and J 3 bases; nucleotides not matched to a gene: 11. This CDR3 spans 18 amino acids. The CDR3 spells CASAGTSGRKMDTGELFF. DNA for the CDR3: TGCGCCAGCGCTGGGACTAGCGGGAGAAAGATGGACACCGGGGAGCTGTTTTTT.

This clonotype was recorded at least ten times. The rearrangement links TRBV20-1 to TRBJ1-3; D is possibly TRBD1 (5 bases). The V end lost 2 bases, the J end lost 1 base, and 27 bases lay between the germline ends. Germline lookup yields CDR1 DFQATT and CDR2 SNEGSKA (reference sequence). The CDR3 loop spans 20 amino acids. CDR3 bases: TGCAGTGCTAGACCAAGAACGTCACAGACAGTGCGCTGGTCTGGAAACACCATATATTTT. This encodes CSARPRTSQTVRWSGNTIYF.

CDR3 nucleotide sequence: TGTGCCAGCAGCCCGTGGACAGGGGATAGCGGGGAGCTGTTTTTT. It translates to CASSPWTGDSGELFF. The rearrangement uses TRBV11-3 and TRBJ2-2, with 9 bases identical to TRBD1. V dropped 5 bases and J dropped 7; count of bases not matched to a gene: 8. CDR1 and CDR2 from the germline V gene are SGHNT and YENEEA. The CDR3 is made up of 15 amino acids.

The CDR3 loop reads CSARVLVDTEAFF. CDR3 coding DNA: TGCAGTGCTAGGGTCCTGGTCGACACTGAAGCTTTCTTT. The gene calls are TRBV20-1 and TRBJ1-1; D is uncertain. V was shortened by 3 bases and J by 3 bases, with 11 bases between the two germline ends. The CDR3 length is 13 residues. Germline V gene sequence: CDR1 DFQATT, CDR2 SNEGSKA (reference sequence).

In its sample, this clonotype was seen a few times. The V call is TRBV12-3 or TRBV12-4, the J call TRBJ2-1; 12 positions agree with TRBD1. The CDR3 has 15 amino acids. With 5 bases clipped from V and 9 bases from J, the junction kept 8 bases outside the gene matches. CDR3 coding DNA: TGTGCCAGCAGTACCGGGACAGGGGGCCTCGGTGAGCAGTTCTTC. It encodes CASSTGTGGLGEQFF.

This clonotype was detected ten times or more. CDR3 loop: CASIAGVLNEQFF. The CDR3 nucleotides read TGTGCCAGCATAGCGGGAGTGCTCAATGAGCAGTTCTTC. The chain joins TRBV12-3 or TRBV12-4 to TRBJ2-1; 9 bases align to TRBD2. The CDR3 runs 13 residues. J lost 6 bases, V lost 7 bases, and 4 bases had no gene match.

The chain carries TRBV7-2 and TRBJ2-3, with 7 bases aligning to TRBD2. The CDR3 runs to 16 residues. From germline, CDR1 is SGHTA and CDR2 FQGNSA. V trimming: 5 bases; J trimming: 1 base; junction bases outside the gene matches: 9. CDR3 nucleotides: TGTGCCAGCAGCAAAGGGCCTAGCGGAGGCACAGATACGCAGTATTTT. Translation: CASSKGPSGGTDTQYF.

The CDR3 region is CASSLSGTGSTEAFF. In DNA, the CDR3 is TGTGCCAGCAGCTTATCTGGGACAGGTTCCACTGAAGCTTTCTTT. This rearrangement joins TRBV7-2 to TRBJ1-1, with 8 bases identical to TRBD1. The germline gives CDR1 SGHTA, CDR2 FQGNSA. The CDR3 runs to 15 residues. V dropped 2 bases and J dropped 4; count of bases not matched to a gene: 6.

This clonotype was observed a handful of times. The chain is built from TRBV7-2 and TRBJ2-2; D is uncertain. V was trimmed by 1 base and J by 3 bases, leaving 9 bases between them. This CDR3 spans 15 amino acids. CDR1 and CDR2 from the germline V gene are SGHTA and FQGNSA. The CDR3 loop reads CASSLETFHTGELFF. The CDR3 DNA is TGTGCCAGCAGCTTAGAGACTTTCCACACCGGGGAGCTGTTTTTT.

In this sample, this clonotype turned up many times. This chain joins TRBV20-1 and TRBJ2-3; 7 bases fit TRBD2. The CDR3 is made up of 13 amino acids. From germline, CDR1 is DFQATT and CDR2 SNEGSKA (reference sequence). J was trimmed by 4 bases and V by 3 bases; bases with no gene match: 4. The CDR3 DNA reads as TGCAGTGCTAGGGAGGGAGGGCCAGATACGCAGTATTTT. Translated, it gives CSAREGGPDTQYF.

The genes are TRBV5-6 and TRBJ2-4; 10 bases line up with TRBD1. CDR1 is SGHDT, CDR2 YYEEEE, per germline. V lost 6 bases, J lost 1 base, and 4 bases stayed unmatched. This CDR3 comprises 15 residues. CDR3 in DNA: TGTGCCAGCATCAGACAGGGGGCGGCCAAAAACATTCAGTACTTC. Translation: CASIRQGAAKNIQYF.

This clonotype was counted a few times. The chain couples TRBV20-1 to TRBJ1-2; 9 bases align to TRBD1. J lost 4 bases, V lost 1 base, and 4 bases had no gene match. This CDR3 has 14 amino acids. Germline V gives CDR1 DFQATT, CDR2 SNEGSKA (reference sequence). This chain's CDR3 is CSARGDRVSYGYTF. In DNA form, the CDR3 reads TGCAGTGCTAGAGGGGACAGGGTTTCCTATGGCTACACCTTC.

The table lists this clonotype with a few counts. The J gene is TRBJ1-1, the V gene TRBV7-2; D unresolved. V was clipped by 1 base and J by 10 bases, with 10 bases between them. CDR3 length: 12 residues. Germline lookup yields CDR1 SGHTA and CDR2 FQGNSA. CDR3 DNA sequence: TGTGCCAGCAGCTTAGATTCCGGTGGAGCTTTCTTT. Protein product: CASSLDSGGAFF.

Many counts were recorded for this clonotype. The chain uses TRBV20-1 and TRBJ2-5, with TRBD2 matching over 8 bases. Germline V gene sequence: CDR1 DFQATT, CDR2 SNEGSKA (reference sequence). This CDR3 has 11 amino acids. The CDR3 region is CSAREGETQYF. The DNA for the CDR3 is TGCAGCGCCCGGGAGGGAGAGACCCAGTACTTC.

This clonotype was seen only a few times. The V gene is TRBV6-2 or TRBV6-3, the J gene TRBJ1-2, with D uncertain. Trimming shortened V by 2 bases and J by 7 bases, and 11 bases separated the two germline ends. The CDR3 loop spans 13 amino acids. Germline V lookup: CDR1 MNHEY, CDR2 SVGEGT. The CDR3 nucleotides are TGTGCCAGCAGTTACGGTATCGTGGGTGGCTACACCTTC. This encodes CASSYGIVGGYTF.

The J gene is TRBJ2-1, the V gene TRBV29-1; 7 bases are shared with TRBD2. The CDR3 runs to 13 residues. V shed 7 bases, J shed 10 bases, and the junction held 13 bases outside the gene matches. Germline lookup yields CDR1 SQVTM and CDR2 ANQGSEA. CDR3 sequence reads: CSDGERGSGEQFF. DNA for the CDR3: TGCAGCGACGGGGAGCGGGGATCTGGCGAGCAGTTCTTC.

The table lists this clonotype with many counts. The genes are TRBV20-1 and TRBJ2-7; weak D call: TRBD2 (6 bases). Trimming took 0 bases from V and 2 from J, leaving 20 bases between them. CDR3 length: 17 amino acids. CDR1 is DFQATT, CDR2 SNEGSKA, per germline (reference sequence). CDR3 sequence (DNA): TGCAGTGCTAGAGACCCCGCGGGGCAGGGAGGTACCTACGAGCAGTACTTC. Encoded protein: CSARDPAGQGGTYEQYF.

V gene TRBV12-3 or TRBV12-4 combines with J gene TRBJ1-4; tentatively, D is TRBD1 (6 bases). The germline V and J ends were trimmed by 1 base and 10 bases, with 10 bases remaining between them. The CDR3 is made up of 13 amino acids. The CDR3 sequence is CASSLDPRGKLFF. The CDR3 region has the DNA TGTGCCAGCAGTTTAGATCCCAGGGGAAAACTGTTTTTT.